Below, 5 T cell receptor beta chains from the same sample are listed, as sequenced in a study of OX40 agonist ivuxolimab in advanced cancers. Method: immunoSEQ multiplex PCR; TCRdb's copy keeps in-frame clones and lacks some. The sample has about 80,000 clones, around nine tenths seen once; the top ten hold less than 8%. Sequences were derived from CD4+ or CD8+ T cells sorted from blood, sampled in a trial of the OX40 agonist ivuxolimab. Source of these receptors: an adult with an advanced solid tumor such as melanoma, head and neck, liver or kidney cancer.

The CDR3 loop reads CASSLSGRGDEQFF. CDR3 nucleotide sequence: TGTGCCAGCAGTCTTAGCGGGAGGGGGGATGAGCAGTTCTTC. The chain carries TRBV2 and TRBJ2-1; TRBD2 matches at 11 bases. Trimming cost V 5 bases and J 8 bases; bases outside gene matches: 5. This CDR3 region has 14 residues. CDR1 SNHLY and CDR2 FYNNEI come from the germline V gene.

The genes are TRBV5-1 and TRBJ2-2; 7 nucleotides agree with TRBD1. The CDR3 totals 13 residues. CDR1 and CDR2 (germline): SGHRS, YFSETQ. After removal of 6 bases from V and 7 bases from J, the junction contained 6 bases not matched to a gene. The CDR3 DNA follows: TGCGCCAGCAACGACAGGGCAGGCGGGGAGCTGTTTTTT. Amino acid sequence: CASNDRAGGELFF.

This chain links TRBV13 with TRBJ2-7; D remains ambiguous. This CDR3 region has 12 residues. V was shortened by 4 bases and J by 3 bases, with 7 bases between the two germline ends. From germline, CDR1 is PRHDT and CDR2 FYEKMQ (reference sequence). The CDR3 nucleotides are TGTGCCAGCAGCTACGGAATCTACGAGCAGTACTTC. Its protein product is CASSYGIYEQYF.

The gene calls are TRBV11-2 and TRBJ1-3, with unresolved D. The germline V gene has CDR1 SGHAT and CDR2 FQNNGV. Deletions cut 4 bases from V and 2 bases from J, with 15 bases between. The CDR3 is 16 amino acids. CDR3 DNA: TGTGCCAGCAGCTCAGCCCTTACCCTGGCTGGAAACACCATATATTTT. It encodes CASSSALTLAGNTIYF.

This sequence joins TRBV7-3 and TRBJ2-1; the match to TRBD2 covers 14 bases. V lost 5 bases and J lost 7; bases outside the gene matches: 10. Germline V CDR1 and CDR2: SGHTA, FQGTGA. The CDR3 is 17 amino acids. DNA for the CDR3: TGTGCCAGCAGCCAGTATTTCGGGACTAGCGGGAGTAATGAGCAGTTCTTC. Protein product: CASSQYFGTSGSNEQFF.